This T cell receptor beta chain was retrieved from a study of T cell repertoires in cytomegalovirus infection. The overall study: Based on public TCR beta signatures, there were indications of CMV infection and of a matching HLA type. The study's findings and limits: Clonotype analysis showed dominance of the ex vivo response by HLA-C-restricted CMV-specific TCR beta clonotypes.

This clonotype was observed a handful of times. Its cognate antigen is unknown. TCRdb re-analysed the reads in MiXCR, keeping a single row per CDR3 protein. The top ten clones hold approximately 8% of a sample with about 360,000 distinct CDR3 sequences, 15% to 20% of them seen once. V was clipped by 1 base and J by 12 bases, with 16 bases between them. Germline CDR1 and CDR2: MGHRA and YSYEKL. CDR3 size: 13 residues. Sequenced material: PBMCs. This sequence originates from a human donor in good health (CMV status not recorded). Some clones in this sample may be carry-over from other donors' samples. V and J are TRBV4-1 and TRBJ2-7, with D maybe TRBD2 (5 bases). The CDR3 DNA follows: TGCGCCAGCAGCCAAGTCACGGGGAAAGGTCGGTACTTC. Translation: CASSQVTGKGRYF.